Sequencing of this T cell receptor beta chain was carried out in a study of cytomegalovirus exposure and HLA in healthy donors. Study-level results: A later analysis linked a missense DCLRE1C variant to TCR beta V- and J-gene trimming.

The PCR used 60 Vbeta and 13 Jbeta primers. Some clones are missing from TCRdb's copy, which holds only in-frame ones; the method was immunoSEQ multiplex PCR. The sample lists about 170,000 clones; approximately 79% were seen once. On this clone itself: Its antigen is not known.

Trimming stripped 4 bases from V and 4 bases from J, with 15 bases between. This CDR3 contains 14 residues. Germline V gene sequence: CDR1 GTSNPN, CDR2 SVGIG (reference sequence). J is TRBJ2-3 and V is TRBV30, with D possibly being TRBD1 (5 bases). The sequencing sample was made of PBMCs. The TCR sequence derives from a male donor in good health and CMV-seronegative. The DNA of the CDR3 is TGTGCCTGGACCCTGACAGTTCCTCCAGATACGCAGTATTTT. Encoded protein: CAWTLTVPPDTQYF.